This TCR beta chain was identified in a study of T cell repertoires in cytomegalovirus infection. Study as a whole: TCR beta signatures that were public indicated CMV infection and matching HLA type.

TCRdb re-analysed the reads in MiXCR, keeping a single row per CDR3 protein. The sample yields 680,000 or so distinct CDR3 sequences, roughly a third seen once. Turning to this clonotype: Its antigen is not identified.

The CDR3 consists of 14 residues. Trimming took 4 bases from V and 6 from J, leaving 12 bases between them. The germline gives CDR1 SGHVS, CDR2 FNYEAQ. Study findings and constraints: The ex vivo response showed dominance by HLA-C-restricted CMV-specific TCR beta clonotypes.

The sequenced sample was cultured PBMCs, obtained from culture after CMV antigen stimulation. The chain couples TRBV7-6 to TRBJ1-4; D call uncertain. The receptor comes from a human donor in good health (CMV status not recorded). Some clones in this sample may be carry-over from other donors' samples. The CDR3 DNA reads TGTGCCAGCAGCTCCGGAGGCGGGGATGAAAAACTGTTTTTT. Translating it yields CASSSGGGDEKLFF.